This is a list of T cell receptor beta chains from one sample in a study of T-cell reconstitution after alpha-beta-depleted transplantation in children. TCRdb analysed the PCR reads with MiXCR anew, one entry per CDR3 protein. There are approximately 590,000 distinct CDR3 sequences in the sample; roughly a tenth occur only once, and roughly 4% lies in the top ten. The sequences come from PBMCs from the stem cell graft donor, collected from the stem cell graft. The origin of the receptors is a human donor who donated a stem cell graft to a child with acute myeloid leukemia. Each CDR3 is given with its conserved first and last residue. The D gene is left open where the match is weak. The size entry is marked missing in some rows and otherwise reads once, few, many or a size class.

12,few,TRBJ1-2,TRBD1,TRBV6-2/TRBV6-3,TGTGCCAGCACGGACAGGCACTATGGCTACACCTTC,CASTDRHYGYTF
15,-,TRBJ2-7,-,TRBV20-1,TGCAGTGCTAGAGAACCAAGGGCGGGATCCTACGAGCAGTACTTC,CSAREPRAGSYEQYF
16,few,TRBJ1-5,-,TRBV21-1,TGTGCCAGCAGCAAAGCGACAGAGCCTCTCAATCAGCCCCAGCATTTT,CASSKATEPLNQPQHF
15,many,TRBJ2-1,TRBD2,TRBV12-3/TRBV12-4,TGTGCCAGCAGTTTAACTAGCGGAGCTTACAATGAGCAGTTCTTC,CASSLTSGAYNEQFF
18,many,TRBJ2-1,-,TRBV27,TGTGCCAGCAGTTTCCTCCGGCAAACGACAGTAACCTACAATGAGCAGTTCTTC,CASSFLRQTTVTYNEQFF
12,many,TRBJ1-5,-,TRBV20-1,TGCAGTGCCCTGGGGGGGAATCAGCCCCAGCATTTT,CSALGGNQPQHF
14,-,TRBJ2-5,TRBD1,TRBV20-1,TGCAGTGCTGGTGACAGGGGCCTCCAAGAGACCCAGTACTTC,CSAGDRGLQETQYF
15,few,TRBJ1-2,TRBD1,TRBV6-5,TGTGCCAGCAGTTACTTAACGGGACAGGGTTTTGGCTACACCTTC,CASSYLTGQGFGYTF
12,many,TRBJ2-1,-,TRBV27,TGTGCCAGCATTTCTGAGGATGTTGAGCAGTTCTTC,CASISEDVEQFF
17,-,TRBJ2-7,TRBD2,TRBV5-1,TGCGCCAGCAGCCTACCCCCGTCTAGCGGGAGCTCCTACGAGCAGTACTTC,CASSLPPSSGSSYEQYF
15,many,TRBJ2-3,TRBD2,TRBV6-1,TGTGCCAGCACCAGTCCTAGCGGTTCGGCAGATACGCAGTATTTT,CASTSPSGSADTQYF
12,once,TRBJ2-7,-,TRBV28,TGTGCCAGCAGTGTGACCCAGGGGGAGCAGTACTTC,CASSVTQGEQYF
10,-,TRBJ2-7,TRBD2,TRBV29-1,TGCAGCGTGAGGGACTACCAGCAGTACTTC,CSVRDYQQYF
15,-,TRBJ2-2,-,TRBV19,TGTGCCAGTAGTACGGACTCTACATGGACCGGGGAGCTGTTTTTT,CASSTDSTWTGELFF
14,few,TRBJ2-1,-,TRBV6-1,TGTGCCAGCATGGTGTTCCGCGTCGGGGGAGAGCAGTTCTTC,CASMVFRVGGEQFF
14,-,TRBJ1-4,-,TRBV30,TGTGCCTGGAGTGTACCCCGGGGACACCGAAAACTGTTTTTT,CAWSVPRGHRKLFF
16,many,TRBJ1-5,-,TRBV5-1,TGCGCCAGCAGCTTAGAGGGTATAGGTAGCAATCAGCCCCAGCATTTT,CASSLEGIGSNQPQHF
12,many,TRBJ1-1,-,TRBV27,TGTGCCAGCGGTCGACCGGACACTGAAGCTTTCTTT,CASGRPDTEAFF
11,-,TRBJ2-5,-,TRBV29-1,TGCAGCGTTGGGGTACAAGAGACCCAGTACTTC,CSVGVQETQYF
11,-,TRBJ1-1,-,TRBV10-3,TGTCGGGACCAGGTGAACACTGAAGCTTTCTTT,CRDQVNTEAFF
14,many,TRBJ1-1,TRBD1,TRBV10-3,TGTGCCATCAGGATGACAGGGAACGAGGATGAAGCTTTCTTT,CAIRMTGNEDEAFF
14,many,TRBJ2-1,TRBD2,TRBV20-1,TGCAGTGCTAGAGATCGAGGCGGGAGCAATGAGCAGTTCTTC,CSARDRGGSNEQFF
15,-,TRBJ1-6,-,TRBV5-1,TGCGCCAGCAGAAGGGGTCAGGATCGAAATTCACCCCTCCACTTT,CASRRGQDRNSPLHF
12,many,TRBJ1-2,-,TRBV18,TGTGCCAGCTCACCAGTCAGTGGTAGTTACACCTTC,CASSPVSGSYTF
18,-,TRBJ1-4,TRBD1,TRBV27,TGTGCCAGCAGTGAGCGCGACAGGGGGCGGCGGGCTAATGAAAAACTGTTTTTT,CASSERDRGRRANEKLFF
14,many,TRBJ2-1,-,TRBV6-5,TGTGCCAGCAGTTACGCGGTAGGCTACAATGAGCAGTTCTTC,CASSYAVGYNEQFF
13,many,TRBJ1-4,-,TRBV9,TGTGCCAGCAGCCTGGGTCCAAATGAAAAACTGTTTTTT,CASSLGPNEKLFF
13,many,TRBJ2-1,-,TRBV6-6,TGTGCCAGCAGCCCCCCAGCGCCCCGTGAGCAGTTCTTC,CASSPPAPREQFF
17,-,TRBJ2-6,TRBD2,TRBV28,TGTGCCAGCAATAGACTAGCGGGAGGGCTTGGGGCCAACGTCCTGACTTTC,CASNRLAGGLGANVLTF
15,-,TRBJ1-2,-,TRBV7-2,TGTGCCAGCAGCCCAAACCAACATTGGGTATCGGGCTACACCTTC,CASSPNQHWVSGYTF
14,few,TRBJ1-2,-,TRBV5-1,TGCGCCAGCAGCCCGGCAGGGATGGGCTATGGCTACACCTTC,CASSPAGMGYGYTF
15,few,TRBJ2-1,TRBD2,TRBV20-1,TGCAGGGCACCGGGGACTAGCGGCTCCTACAATGAGCAGTTCTTC,CRAPGTSGSYNEQFF
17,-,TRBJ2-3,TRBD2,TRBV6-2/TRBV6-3,TGTGCCAGCAGTTACTTAAGCGGGAGGTACGGAGGAGATACGCAGTATTTT,CASSYLSGRYGGDTQYF
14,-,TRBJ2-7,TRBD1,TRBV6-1,TGTGCCAGCAATGGTCCGGACAGGGACTACGAGCAGTACTTC,CASNGPDRDYEQYF
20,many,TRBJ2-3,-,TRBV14,TGTGCCAGCAGCCAAGATCGGGGGACGACATTCACAAGTAGGACAGATACGCAGTATTTT,CASSQDRGTTFTSRTDTQYF
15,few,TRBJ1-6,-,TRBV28,TGTGCCAGCAGTCGAGAGGGAATAAGGGCTTCACCCCTCCACTTT,CASSREGIRASPLHF
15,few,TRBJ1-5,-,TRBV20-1,TGCAGTGCTAGAGATCCAGGAGACCCTAATCAGCCCCAGCATTTT,CSARDPGDPNQPQHF
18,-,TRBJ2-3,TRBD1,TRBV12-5,TGTGCTAGTGGTTTAACGACCGGGACAGGGGTAGACACAGATACGCAGTATTTT,CASGLTTGTGVDTDTQYF
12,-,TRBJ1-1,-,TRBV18,TGTGCCACTTCCCTACAAAACACTGAAGCTTTCTTT,CATSLQNTEAFF
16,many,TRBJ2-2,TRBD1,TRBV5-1,TGCGCCAGCAGCTTGACAGGGGGCAGTGACACCGGGGAGCTGTTTTTT,CASSLTGGSDTGELFF
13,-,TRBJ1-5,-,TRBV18,TGTGCCAGCTCACCAGGGACGGATCAGCCCCAGCATTTT,CASSPGTDQPQHF
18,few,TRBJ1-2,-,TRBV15,TGTGCCACCAGCAGAGACAGGAGCATGCAGGGTTTCAACTATGGCTACACCTTC,CATSRDRSMQGFNYGYTF
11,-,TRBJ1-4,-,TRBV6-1,TGTGCCAGCAGTGAACAGGTTGAACTGTTTTTT,CASSEQVELFF
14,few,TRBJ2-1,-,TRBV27,TGTGCCAGCGGGGGGTTGAGCTCCTACAATGAGCAGTTCTTC,CASGGLSSYNEQFF
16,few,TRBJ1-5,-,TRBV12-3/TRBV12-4,TGTGCCAGCAGTTTAGTAGGGGGGTATAGCAATCAGCCCCAGCATTTT,CASSLVGGYSNQPQHF
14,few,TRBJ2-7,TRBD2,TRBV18,TGTGCCAGCTCACCACAGACTAGCGGGTACGAGCAGTACTTC,CASSPQTSGYEQYF
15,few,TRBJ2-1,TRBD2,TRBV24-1,TGTGCCACCAGTCCACGGACTAGCGGGAGGATTGAGCAGTTCTTC,CATSPRTSGRIEQFF
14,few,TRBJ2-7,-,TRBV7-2,TGTGCCAGCAGCTTCTGGGGCGACCCCTACGAGCAGTACTTC,CASSFWGDPYEQYF